Given below is one T cell receptor beta chain in context. Authors' processing steps: The assay estimated nucleated cells by amplifying reference gene primers. Here immunoSEQ multiplex PCR was the method, and the copy in TCRdb shows in-frame clones only, minus some. V and J calls and clone size are copied from that table; D and trimming were computed from the DNA. The sample lists 240,000 or so clones; 85% to 90% were seen once. This sample was taken from a study of blood T cell repertoires in COVID-19. For the study at large: The United States, Italy and Spain supplied acute and convalescent COVID-19 samples. T cells, B-cell-depleted T cells, or PBMCs supplied cDNA or gDNA.

The source material was peripheral blood. This clonotype was obtained from a woman in her thirties or forties who had recovered from COVID-19.

CDR3 bases: TGTGCCAGCAAGCAGGGTCCTCGGGGCTACACCTTC. As protein: CASKQGPRGYTF. The chain uses TRBV28 and TRBJ1-2, with a weak D call TRBD1 (5 bases). Trimming pared 7 bases from V and 8 bases from J, leaving 14 bases between. Germline-derived CDR1 and CDR2 are MDHEN and SYDVKM. The CDR3 consists of 12 residues.